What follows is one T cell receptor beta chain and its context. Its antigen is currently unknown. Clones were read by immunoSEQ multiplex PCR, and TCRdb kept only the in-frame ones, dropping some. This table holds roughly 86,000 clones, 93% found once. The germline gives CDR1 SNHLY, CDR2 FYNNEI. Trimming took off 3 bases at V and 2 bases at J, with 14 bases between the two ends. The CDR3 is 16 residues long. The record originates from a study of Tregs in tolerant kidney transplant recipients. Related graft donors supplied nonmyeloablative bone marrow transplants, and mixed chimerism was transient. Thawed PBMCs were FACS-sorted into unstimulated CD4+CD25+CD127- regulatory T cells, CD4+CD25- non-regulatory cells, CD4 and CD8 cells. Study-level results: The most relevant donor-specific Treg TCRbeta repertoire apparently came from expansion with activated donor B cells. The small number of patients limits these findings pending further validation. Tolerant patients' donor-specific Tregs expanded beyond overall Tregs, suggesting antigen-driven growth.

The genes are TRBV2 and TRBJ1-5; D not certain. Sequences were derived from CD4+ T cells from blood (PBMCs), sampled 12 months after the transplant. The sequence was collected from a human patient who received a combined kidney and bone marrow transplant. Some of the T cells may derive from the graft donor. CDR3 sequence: CASSDRRVFGNQPQHF. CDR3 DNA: TGTGCCAGCAGTGATCGGAGGGTTTTTGGCAATCAGCCCCAGCATTTT.